This entry lists 27 T cell receptor beta chains sequenced from one sample in a study of identical twins. TCRdb re-analysed the 5' RACE reads in MiXCR, keeping a single row per CDR3 protein. The sample records under 250,000 distinct CDR3 sequences, 12% being singletons. The sample was also reused in another study, on yellow fever vaccine responses in identical twins.

Sequenced input: memory (CD45RO+) T cells sorted from blood. Receptor source: a woman between 18 and 29 years old in good health.

The chain has TRBV30 and TRBJ2-7; D perhaps matches TRBD1 (5 bases). CDR3 length equals 13 residues. V gave up 1 base and J gave up 0 bases, with 7 bases separating them. The germline gives CDR1 GTSNPN, CDR2 SVGIG (reference sequence). The CDR3 here is CAWSGQSSYEQYF. The CDR3, as DNA: TGTGCCTGGAGTGGACAGAGCTCCTACGAGCAGTACTTC.

This clonotype was found a few times. For the CDR3, the DNA is TGCGCCAGCAGCCCGATCCGGGACAGGGGGCGAGAGACCCAGTACTTC. Protein product: CASSPIRDRGRETQYF. This chain links TRBV4-3 with TRBJ2-5, with 12 nucleotides matching TRBD1. From germline, CDR1 is LGHNA and CDR2 YSLEER. The J segment lost 4 bases and the V segment lost 4 bases, leaving 7 bases of the junction unmatched. The CDR3 totals 16 residues.

The CDR3, as DNA: TGTGCCAGCAGCTTAGGTGGAGTTAATGAAAAACTGTTTTTT. Translated, it gives CASSLGGVNEKLFF. The gene calls are TRBV7-2 and TRBJ1-4; D gene uncertain. The CDR3 length is 14 residues. Per germline, CDR1 SGHTA and CDR2 FQGNSA. The V end was cut by 1 base, the J end by 4 bases, with 7 bases between.

This sequence joins TRBV12-3 or TRBV12-4 and TRBJ2-7; D is possibly TRBD2 (5 bases). The CDR3 is 13 residues long. With 7 bases removed from V and 6 bases from J, the gap between germline ends came to 16 bases. The CDR3 sequence: CASMAGLGGEQYF. CDR3 coding DNA: TGTGCCAGCATGGCGGGCCTCGGTGGCGAGCAGTACTTC.

Ten or more counts support this clonotype. V gene TRBV14 combines with J gene TRBJ1-2; no firm D call. V shed 4 bases and J shed 4 bases, with 19 bases lying between them. Per germline, CDR1 SGHDN and CDR2 FVKESK. This CDR3 has 16 amino acids. The CDR3 spells CASSPQLTSLTYGYTF. In DNA form, the CDR3 reads TGTGCCAGCAGCCCTCAGCTAACTAGCCTTACCTATGGCTACACCTTC.

The gene calls are TRBV28 and TRBJ2-7; TRBD1 matches 8 bases. V was pared by 3 bases and J by 6 bases, with 10 bases of the junction left unmatched. Germline CDR1 reads MDHEN; CDR2 reads SYDVKM. CDR3 size: 15 residues. The chain's CDR3 is CASSLPGQAPLEQYF. The DNA for the CDR3 is TGTGCCAGCAGTTTGCCGGGACAGGCCCCACTCGAGCAGTACTTC.

There are a few counts of this clonotype. The V gene is TRBV5-1, the J gene TRBJ2-6, with D perhaps matching TRBD2 (6 bases). The germline V gene has CDR1 SGHRS and CDR2 YFSETQ. Deletions cut 0 bases from V and 0 bases from J, with 13 bases between. The CDR3 extends over 18 amino acids. CDR3 coding DNA: TGCGCCAGCAGCTTGGGGAGGGGACGCAACTCTGGGGCCAACGTCCTGACTTTC. Residues: CASSLGRGRNSGANVLTF.

V and J are TRBV6-2 or TRBV6-3 and TRBJ2-3, with 12 nucleotides matching TRBD1. The V gene's germline CDR1 is MNHEY and CDR2 SVGEGT. This CDR3 has 16 residues. V trimming: 6 bases; J trimming: 5 bases; junction bases outside the gene matches: 9. This chain's CDR3 is CASRAPGTGGRDTQYF. Here the CDR3 DNA reads TGTGCCAGCAGGGCCCCCGGGACAGGGGGCAGAGATACGCAGTATTTT.

This clonotype has at least ten counts. J is TRBJ2-2 and V is TRBV27, with 9 nucleotides matching TRBD1. CDR3 length: 16 amino acids. Germline lookup yields CDR1 MNHEY and CDR2 SMNVEV (reference sequence). Trimming took 5 bases from V and 4 from J; bases not matched to a gene: 8. For the CDR3, the DNA is TGTGCCAGCAGTATTCTACAGGGGGCAGGCACCGGGGAGCTGTTTTTT. This codes for CASSILQGAGTGELFF.

This clonotype came up a few times. V is TRBV12-3 or TRBV12-4 and J is TRBJ1-5; D is undetermined. The CDR3 runs to 13 residues. The V and J ends lost 3 bases and 4 bases respectively, with 7 bases between them. The CDR3 sequence is CASSFRGNQPQHF. As DNA, the CDR3 is TGTGCCAGCAGTTTTAGAGGGAATCAGCCCCAGCATTTT.

The V call is TRBV6-1, the J call TRBJ2-5, with 8 bases that match TRBD1. CDR1 is MNHNS, CDR2 SASEGT, per germline. This CDR3 spans 15 amino acids. The V gene end was trimmed by 5 bases and the J gene end by 4 bases; junction bases not matched to a gene: 9. The chain's CDR3 is CASSTRGPFRETQYF. In nucleotides, the CDR3 is TGTGCCAGCAGTACCAGGGGGCCGTTCAGAGAGACCCAGTACTTC.

The chain joins TRBV19 to TRBJ1-2; D gene ambiguous. This CDR3 is built from 12 residues. Trimming took off 4 bases at V and 3 bases at J, with 6 bases between the two ends. The V gene's germline CDR1 is LNHDA and CDR2 SQIVND (reference sequence). Here the CDR3 reads CASSSRYYGYTF. The CDR3, as DNA: TGTGCCAGTAGTAGCAGGTACTATGGCTACACCTTC.

This clonotype has ten or more counts. This chain links TRBV20-1 with TRBJ2-5, with 8 positions matching TRBD2. The CDR3 sequence is 13 residues long. The germline gives CDR1 DFQATT, CDR2 SNEGSKA (reference sequence). The CDR3 region is CSAGGGRQETQYF. As DNA, the CDR3 is TGCAGCGCCGGGGGGGGGCGACAAGAGACCCAGTACTTC.

The chain employs TRBV2 and TRBJ1-5; 10 nucleotides agree with TRBD1. Germline CDR1 and CDR2: SNHLY and FYNNEI. V gave up 6 bases and J gave up 3 bases; unmatched junction bases: 8. The CDR3 contains 16 residues. DNA for the CDR3: TGTGCCAGCAGGATAGGACAGGGGGACTACAATCAGCCCCAGCATTTT. This sequence encodes CASRIGQGDYNQPQHF. The whole variable domain, remainder taken from reference TRBV2 and TRBJ1-5, is EPEVTQTPSHQVTQMGQEVILRCVPISNHLYFYWYRQILGQKVEFLVSFYNNEISEKSEIFDDQFSVERPDGSNFTLKIRSTKLEDSAMYFCASRIGQGDYNQPQHFGDGTRLSIL.

This clonotype was counted between two and nine times. The rearrangement uses TRBV20-1 and TRBJ2-1; no definite D call. V was pared by 5 bases and J by 7 bases, with 12 bases between. The CDR3 runs to 12 residues. Germline V gene data show CDR1 as DFQATT and CDR2 as SNEGSKA (reference sequence). Here the CDR3 reads CSAWLLMNEQFF. In nucleotides, the CDR3 is TGCAGTGCTTGGTTATTGATGAATGAGCAGTTCTTC.

The chain recombines TRBV20-1 with TRBJ2-1; 14 positions match TRBD2. V shed 3 bases and J 8 bases; nucleotides not matched to a gene: 9. The CDR3 length is 16 residues. Germline V gene lookup returns CDR1 DFQATT and CDR2 SNEGSKA (reference sequence). The CDR3 region is CSASPGTSGGFDEQFF. For the CDR3, the DNA is TGCAGTGCTAGTCCCGGGACTAGCGGGGGTTTTGATGAGCAGTTCTTC.

V usage is TRBV5-1 and J usage is TRBJ2-5; the match to TRBD1 covers 7 bases. After removal of 4 bases from V and 4 bases from J, the junction contained 10 bases not matched to a gene. Germline V gene lookup returns CDR1 SGHRS and CDR2 YFSETQ. This CDR3 is 15 amino acids long. CDR3 sequence (DNA): TGCGCCAGCAGCATGACAGGGCGTCGGGGAGAGACCCAGTACTTC. This translates into CASSMTGRRGETQYF.

The CDR3 nucleotides are TGTGCCAGTAGTATGACGGGGACTAGCGGGAGAGTTTTGGGCACAGATACGCAGTATTTT. Its protein product is CASSMTGTSGRVLGTDTQYF. The J gene is TRBJ2-3, the V gene TRBV19; TRBD2 matches 14 bases. Germline CDR1 and CDR2: LNHDA and SQIVND (reference sequence). The CDR3 is made up of 20 amino acids. J was trimmed by 1 base and V by 3 bases; bases with no gene match: 12.

This clonotype was seen only once. The chain uses TRBV20-1 and TRBJ2-7; D may correspond to TRBD1 or TRBD2 (5 bases each). CDR3 length: 15 residues. CDR1 DFQATT and CDR2 SNEGSKA come from the germline V gene (reference sequence). V shed 4 bases and J shed 4 bases, with 20 bases lying between them. The CDR3 spells CSATLGDGELYEQYF. DNA of the CDR3: TGCAGTGCTACCCTGGGGGACGGAGAGTTATACGAGCAGTACTTC.

A note on this clonotype: This may be a read error: a much more frequent sequence differs by one nucleotide. This chain links TRBV10-3 with TRBJ2-1, with D maybe TRBD2 (5 bases). Germline loops: CDR1 ENHRY, CDR2 SYGVKD. The CDR3 has 15 amino acids. CDR3 sequence: CAFSEKGSSYNEQFF. In DNA form, the CDR3 reads TGTGCCTTCAGTGAGAAAGGGAGTTCCTACAATGAGCAGTTCTTC.

The chain recombines TRBV5-5 with TRBJ2-3; 7 nucleotides line up with TRBD2. This CDR3 has 15 residues. V lost 0 bases to trimming and J lost 5 bases; unmatched junction nucleotides: 6. Germline assignment: CDR1 SGHKS and CDR2 YYEKEE (reference sequence). DNA of the CDR3: TGTGCCAGCAGCTTGGAGGGGAGGGCGCAAGATACGCAGTATTTT. As protein: CASSLEGRAQDTQYF.

The rearrangement links TRBV30 to TRBJ2-7, with TRBD1 matching over 9 bases. J lost 0 bases, V lost 3 bases, and 6 bases had no gene match. Per the germline V gene, CDR1 is GTSNPN and CDR2 is SVGIG (reference sequence). This CDR3 is built from 15 residues. This CDR3 is CAWRAGQGSSYEQYF. CDR3 nucleotide sequence: TGTGCCTGGAGGGCCGGACAGGGGAGCTCCTACGAGCAGTACTTC.

This clonotype came up many times. V is TRBV6-2 or TRBV6-3 and J is TRBJ2-3; D is perhaps TRBD2 (6 bases). Looked up from germline, CDR1 is MNHEY and CDR2 is SVGEGT. V lost 7 bases to trimming and J lost 5 bases, with 10 bases between them. The CDR3 is 12 residues long. CDR3 nucleotides: TGTGCCAGCACCTCTAGCGTAGATACGCAGTATTTT. Protein product: CASTSSVDTQYF.

This chain uses TRBV5-4 with TRBJ2-5; 16 bases map to TRBD2. V lost 4 bases, J lost 4 bases, and 4 bases stayed unmatched. The CDR3 is 16 residues long. Germline V gene sequence: CDR1 SGHNT, CDR2 YYREEE (reference sequence). The CDR3 protein is CASSIGTSGGAETQYF. The CDR3 bases are TGTGCCAGCAGCATCGGGACTAGCGGGGGGGCAGAGACCCAGTACTTC. The full variable domain, with the rest looked up from reference TRBV5-4 and TRBJ2-5, is ETGVTQSPTHLIKTRGQQVTLRCSSQSGHNTVSWYQQALGQGPQFIFQYYREEENGRGNFPPRFSGLQFPNYSSELNVNALELDDSALYLCASSIGTSGGAETQYFGPGTRLLVL.

The V gene is TRBV7-2, the J gene TRBJ2-7, with TRBD1 matching 10 bases. CDR3 length equals 15 residues. Trimming removed 1 base from V and 6 bases from J; junction bases left unmatched: 6. Germline assignment: CDR1 SGHTA and CDR2 FQGNSA. The CDR3 DNA is TGTGCCAGCAGCTTAGATGGGACAGGGGAGTCCGAGCAGTACTTC. Encoded protein: CASSLDGTGESEQYF.

The chain couples TRBV5-1 to TRBJ2-7; 7 nucleotides agree with TRBD1. J was trimmed by 4 bases and V by 4 bases; bases with no gene match: 5. This CDR3 is built from 13 residues. The germline gives CDR1 SGHRS, CDR2 YFSETQ. CDR3: CASSVGQEYEQYF. CDR3 coding DNA: TGCGCCAGCAGCGTAGGACAGGAGTACGAGCAGTACTTC.

The chain links TRBV14 to TRBJ2-4; 8 bases are shared with TRBD2. The CDR3 contains 16 residues. Trimming cost V 4 bases and J 4 bases; bases outside gene matches: 9. CDR1 SGHDN and CDR2 FVKESK come from the germline V gene. CDR3: CASSLGGGSLKNIQYF. The CDR3 coding sequence is TGTGCCAGCAGCCTCGGGGGGGGCTCCCTTAAAAACATTCAGTACTTC.